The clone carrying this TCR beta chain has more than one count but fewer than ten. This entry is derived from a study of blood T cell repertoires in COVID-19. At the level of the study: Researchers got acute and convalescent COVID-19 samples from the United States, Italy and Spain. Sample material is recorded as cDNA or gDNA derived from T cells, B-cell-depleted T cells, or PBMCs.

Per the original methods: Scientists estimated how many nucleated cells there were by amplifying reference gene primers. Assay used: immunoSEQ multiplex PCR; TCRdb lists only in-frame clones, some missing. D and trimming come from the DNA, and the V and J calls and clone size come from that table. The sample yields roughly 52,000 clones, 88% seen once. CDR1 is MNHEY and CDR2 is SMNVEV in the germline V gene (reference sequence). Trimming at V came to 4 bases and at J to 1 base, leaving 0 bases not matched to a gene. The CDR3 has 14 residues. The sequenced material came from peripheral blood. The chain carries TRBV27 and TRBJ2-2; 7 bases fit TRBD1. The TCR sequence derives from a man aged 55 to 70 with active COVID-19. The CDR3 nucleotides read TGTGCCAGCAGTTACAGGGGGAACACCGGGGAGCTGTTTTTT. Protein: CASSYRGNTGELFF.